Listed below are T cell receptor beta chains from one sample, sequenced in a study of T cell responses to AZD1222 COVID-19 vaccine. Assay used: immunoSEQ multiplex PCR; TCRdb lists only in-frame clones, some missing. Of under 150,000 clones in the sample, about nine tenths are singletons; the top ten hold about 1.1%. The specimen was peripheral blood, collected 28 days after the second AZD1222 dose. All receptors come from an adult who received the AZD1222 COVID-19 vaccine. CDR3s include the opening cysteine and the closing phenylalanine or tryptophan. D genes are given only for firm matches. Size values are once, few and many counts, or a class for expanded clones, and some rows have none.

DNA: TGTGCCTGTTCCGGCCCAGGGAATTGGTACGAGCAGTACTTC
CDR3: CACSGPGNWYEQYF
length: 14
J: TRBJ2-7
size: NA
D: NA
V: TRBV30

DNA: TGTGCCAGCAGCACCGGGACTAGCGGGTTCGGGGATACGCAGTATTTT
CDR3: CASSTGTSGFGDTQYF
length: 16
J: TRBJ2-3
size: NA
D: TRBD2
V: TRBV9

DNA: TGTGCCAGCAGCAGGGAGGCCTATAATTCACCCCTCCACTTT
CDR3: CASSREAYNSPLHF
length: 14
J: TRBJ1-6
size: once
D: NA
V: TRBV5-4

DNA: TGTGCCAGCAGCCCCCAACCGGGACAAAAACGGATCCATTTT
CDR3: CASSPQPGQKRIHF
length: 14
J: TRBJ1-5
size: NA
D: NA
V: TRBV7-4

DNA: TGTGCCAGCAGCCAACCACTCGGGCAGGGAGGGACTGAAGCTTTCTTT
CDR3: CASSQPLGQGGTEAFF
length: 16
J: TRBJ1-1
size: NA
D: NA
V: TRBV4-2

DNA: TGTGCCAGCAGCTACGGGGGCTCGGGCACCGGGGAGCTGTTTTTT
CDR3: CASSYGGSGTGELFF
length: 15
J: TRBJ2-2
size: once
D: NA
V: TRBV2

DNA: TGCAGCGTTGAATGGCGGGGCCTAACCTACGAGCAGTACTTC
CDR3: CSVEWRGLTYEQYF
length: 14
J: TRBJ2-7
size: NA
D: NA
V: TRBV29-1

DNA: TGTGCCAGCAGTGAGGAAGGGGGCTCCTACAATGAGCAGTTCTTC
CDR3: CASSEEGGSYNEQFF
length: 15
J: TRBJ2-1
size: NA
D: NA
V: TRBV2

DNA: TGTGCCAGCAGTTACTCGGGGCAGTCTCCCGCCCAGTACTTC
CDR3: CASSYSGQSPAQYF
length: 14
J: TRBJ2-5
size: NA
D: NA
V: TRBV6-2/TRBV6-3

DNA: TGTGCCACCCAAGCAGGGACCGGCTCCTACGAGCAGTACTTC
CDR3: CATQAGTGSYEQYF
length: 14
J: TRBJ2-7
size: NA
D: NA
V: TRBV19

DNA: TGTGCCAGCAGCCCCGGGGATGATCAGCCCCAGCATTTT
CDR3: CASSPGDDQPQHF
length: 13
J: TRBJ1-5
size: NA
D: NA
V: TRBV3-1/TRBV3-2

DNA: TGTGCCAGTAGTATGACACCCCTCTATAATTCACCCCTCCACTTT
CDR3: CASSMTPLYNSPLHF
length: 15
J: TRBJ1-6
size: NA
D: NA
V: TRBV19

DNA: TGTGCCAGCAGTGGGAGCTACGAGCAGTACTTC
CDR3: CASSGSYEQYF
length: 11
J: TRBJ2-7
size: NA
D: NA
V: TRBV2

DNA: TGTGCCAGCAGCTTAGCGGGGCTTTACCAAGAGACCCAGTACTTC
CDR3: CASSLAGLYQETQYF
length: 15
J: TRBJ2-5
size: NA
D: NA
V: TRBV11-2

DNA: TGTGCCAGCAGCCAAGCGGTCGGTGGGAACACCGGGGAGCTGTTTTTT
CDR3: CASSQAVGGNTGELFF
length: 16
J: TRBJ2-2
size: NA
D: NA
V: TRBV4-2

DNA: TGTGCCAGCTCGCTTGACGGCGGGGGTTACAATGAGCAGTTCTTC
CDR3: CASSLDGGGYNEQFF
length: 15
J: TRBJ2-1
size: NA
D: TRBD2
V: TRBV18

DNA: TGTGCCAGCAGACGAGAGGGCCCGGGGGGAACCATATATTTT
CDR3: CASRREGPGGTIYF
length: 14
J: TRBJ1-3
size: NA
D: NA
V: TRBV14

DNA: TGTGCCAGCAGGGGGGACTCCGGGTACAATGAGCAGTTCTTC
CDR3: CASRGDSGYNEQFF
length: 14
J: TRBJ2-1
size: NA
D: NA
V: TRBV14

DNA: TGCGCCAGCAGCACGGGGTCAGTCTCTCACGAGCAGTACTTC
CDR3: CASSTGSVSHEQYF
length: 14
J: TRBJ2-7
size: NA
D: NA
V: TRBV5-1

DNA: TGTGCCAGTAGTACTAATTCAGGGGTCCTGAATTCACCCCTCCACTTT
CDR3: CASSTNSGVLNSPLHF
length: 16
J: TRBJ1-6
size: NA
D: NA
V: TRBV19